Presented here are 27 T cell receptor beta chains from one specimen sequenced in a study of shared clonotypes between healthy human individuals. Only in-frame clones appear in the TCRdb table, and some are missing; sequencing was by immunoSEQ multiplex PCR. The sample holds a few million clones; 93% are singletons and the top ten take around 1.8%. CD45RO-negative cells were positively selected for CCR7, leaving out terminally differentiated effector memory CD45RA+ cells. Sequenced: naive CD8+ T cells from PBMCs. The receptors were sampled from a man younger than 35 in good health. Some clones in this sample may be carry-over from other donors' samples.

This CDR3 reads CASSQDFRGNTEAFF. The CDR3 DNA reads TGCGCCAGCAGCCAAGATTTCAGGGGGAACACTGAAGCTTTCTTT. The chain has TRBV4-1 and TRBJ1-1; possibly TRBD1 for D (6 bases). The CDR3 loop spans 15 amino acids. Per the germline V gene, CDR1 is MGHRA and CDR2 is YSYEKL. V dropped 0 bases and J dropped 1 base, with 9 bases sitting between them.

This clone was seen a single time. One end of the junction varies from germline; a read error may be responsible. V gene TRBV27 combines with J gene TRBJ1-1; D call uncertain. CDR3 length: 14 amino acids. CDR1 is MNHEY, CDR2 SMNVEV, per germline (reference sequence). CDR3 amino acids: CASSLSWLNTEAFF. The CDR3 DNA is TGTGCCAGCAGTTTATCTTGGCTGAATACTGAAGCTTTCTTT.

The rearrangement uses TRBV19 and TRBJ1-1, with D unresolved. Germline V lookup: CDR1 LNHDA, CDR2 SQIVND (reference sequence). V was shortened by 5 bases and J by 1 base, with 20 bases between the two germline ends. The CDR3 length is 17 residues. CDR3: CASSPSTRAFWNTEAFF. The CDR3, as DNA: TGTGCCAGTAGTCCTTCTACGAGGGCGTTTTGGAACACTGAAGCTTTCTTT. The full variable domain, rest sourced from reference TRBV19 and TRBJ1-1, is DGGITQSPKYLFRKEGQNVTLSCEQNLNHDAMYWYRQDPGQGLRLIYYSQIVNDFQKGDIAEGYSVSREKKESFPLTVTSAQKNPTAFYLCASSPSTRAFWNTEAFFGQGTRLTVV.

The J gene is TRBJ1-2, the V gene TRBV30; no firm D call. Between the trimmed V and J ends, which lost 3 bases and 6 bases, there was a span of 14 bases. The CDR3 consists of 13 residues. The germline V gene encodes CDR1 GTSNPN and CDR2 SVGIG (reference sequence). CDR3 in DNA: TGTGCCTGGAGCTGGACCGAGGATGATGGCTACACCTTC. It specifies CAWSWTEDDGYTF.

The J gene is TRBJ2-1, the V gene TRBV19, with D possibly being TRBD1 or TRBD2 (6 bases each). Germline values: CDR1 LNHDA, CDR2 SQIVND (reference sequence). Trimming removed 8 bases at V and 3 bases at J, with 17 bases between. The CDR3 runs to 15 residues. CDR3 in amino acids: CASGPGANIYNEQFF. The CDR3 region has the DNA TGTGCCAGTGGCCCGGGGGCGAATATCTACAATGAGCAGTTCTTC.

V and J are TRBV30 and TRBJ2-1, with D uncertain. V lost 0 bases and J lost 5, with 8 bases in between. The CDR3 extends over 13 amino acids. Germline V gene data show CDR1 as GTSNPN and CDR2 as SVGIG (reference sequence). CDR3 amino acids: CAWSVVADNEQFF. CDR3 DNA: TGTGCCTGGAGTGTAGTGGCAGACAATGAGCAGTTCTTC. The whole variable domain, filled in from reference TRBV30 and TRBJ2-1, reads SQTIHQWPATLVQPVGSPLSLECTVEGTSNPNLYWYRQAAGRGLQLLFYSVGIGQISSEVPQNLSASRPQDRQFILSSKKLLLSDSGFYLCAWSVVADNEQFFGPGTRLTVL.

The V call is TRBV9, the J call TRBJ2-5; 7 nucleotides line up with TRBD1. V dropped 0 bases and J dropped 5; count of bases not matched to a gene: 10. The germline CDR1 and CDR2 sequences are SGDLS and YYNGEE. This CDR3 has 16 residues. Here the CDR3 reads CASSVDAEGAAETQYF. CDR3 coding DNA: TGTGCCAGCAGCGTAGATGCCGAGGGGGCGGCTGAGACCCAGTACTTC.

The chain carries TRBV6-1 and TRBJ2-1; no clear D gene. Trimming pared 11 bases from V and 5 bases from J, leaving 22 bases between. The CDR3 totals 15 residues. The V gene's germline CDR1 is MNHNS and CDR2 SASEGT. The CDR3 DNA reads TGTGCCGCCATGACTCTGGGTAGCCCCCACAATGAGCAGTTCTTC. It codes for CAAMTLGSPHNEQFF.

This clone showed up just once. The rearrangement uses TRBV30 and TRBJ1-1; 9 bases fit TRBD1. After removal of 4 bases from V and 0 bases from J, the junction contained 9 bases not matched to a gene. The CDR3 covers 16 residues. The V gene's germline CDR1 is GTSNPN and CDR2 SVGIG (reference sequence). CDR3 sequence reads: CAWKTGTGILNTEAFF. In nucleotides, the CDR3 is TGTGCCTGGAAGACCGGGACAGGGATCCTGAACACTGAAGCTTTCTTT. The entire variable domain, with the rest obtained from reference TRBV30 and TRBJ1-1, is as follows: SQTIHQWPATLVQPVGSPLSLECTVEGTSNPNLYWYRQAAGRGLQLLFYSVGIGQISSEVPQNLSASRPQDRQFILSSKKLLLSDSGFYLCAWKTGTGILNTEAFFGQGTRLTVV.

The rearrangement uses TRBV9 and TRBJ2-7; D perhaps matches TRBD1 (6 bases). Per germline, CDR1 SGDLS and CDR2 YYNGEE. Trimming removed 3 bases at V and 0 bases at J, with 10 bases between. The CDR3 is 14 residues long. The CDR3 coding sequence is TGTGCCAGCAGCGCTACAGGGAGCTCCTACGAGCAGTACTTC. Translation gives CASSATGSSYEQYF.

The chain joins TRBV7-9 to TRBJ1-1; 8 bases agree with TRBD1. Germline trimming cut 5 bases from V and 5 bases from J; bases unmatched to any gene: 7. The CDR3 totals 14 residues. CDR1 SEHNR and CDR2 FQNEAQ come from the germline V gene (reference sequence). In DNA, the CDR3 is TGTGCCAGCAGCGCGGACAGGGCAGGAACTGAAGCTTTCTTT. Its translation: CASSADRAGTEAFF.

This rearrangement joins TRBV5-6 to TRBJ2-7; the D gene is possibly TRBD1 (6 bases). This CDR3 is built from 14 residues. Germline-derived CDR1 and CDR2 are SGHDT and YYEEEE. Trimming cost V 5 bases and J 4 bases, with 16 bases left between them. The CDR3, as DNA: TGTGCCAGCAGGGTCAGTTGGGGACATTACGAGCAGTACTTC. This translates into CASRVSWGHYEQYF.

The V call is TRBV13, the J call TRBJ1-5; possibly TRBD1 for D (5 bases). The CDR3 runs to 15 residues. V shed 4 bases and J shed 3 bases, with 13 bases lying between them. CDR1 PRHDT and CDR2 FYEKMQ come from the germline V gene (reference sequence). Written as DNA, the CDR3 is TGTGCCAGCAGCTCAAGGGACGGGTCCAATCAGCCCCAGCATTTT. The encoded protein is CASSSRDGSNQPQHF.

This clone is a singleton in its sample. The same CDR3 can be traced to other DNA sequences in this sample. The chain couples TRBV7-9 to TRBJ2-1; 7 nucleotides align to TRBD2. Trimming removed 5 bases from V and 1 base from J; junction bases left unmatched: 5. The germline V gene has CDR1 SEHNR and CDR2 FQNEAQ (reference sequence). The CDR3 spans 15 residues. CDR3: CASSPGLVSYNEQFF. The CDR3 DNA reads as TGTGCCAGCAGCCCTGGACTAGTGTCCTACAATGAGCAGTTCTTC.

The chain is built from TRBV29-1 and TRBJ2-1; no reliable D call. This CDR3 spans 12 amino acids. Per the germline V gene, CDR1 is SQVTM and CDR2 is ANQGSEA. Trimming pared 0 bases from V and 8 bases from J, leaving 8 bases between. The CDR3 DNA follows: TGCAGCGTTGAAGATCCTCCGGATGAGCAGTTCTTC. It encodes CSVEDPPDEQFF.

The chain links TRBV27 to TRBJ2-1; possibly TRBD1 for D (5 bases). CDR3 length: 14 residues. Trimming removed 5 bases from V and 7 bases from J, with 15 bases in between. Germline lookup yields CDR1 MNHEY and CDR2 SMNVEV (reference sequence). CDR3 coding DNA: TGTGCCAGCAGTCCCCTTGAAGCAGGGAATGAGCAGTTCTTC. It specifies CASSPLEAGNEQFF.

The chain links TRBV19 to TRBJ2-2, with a tentative D call TRBD1 (5 bases). CDR3 length: 14 amino acids. V was cut by 6 bases and J by 8 bases, with 16 bases left in between. The germline gives CDR1 LNHDA, CDR2 SQIVND (reference sequence). CDR3 nucleotides: TGTGCCAGTAGATATAGGGGCGAGATGGGGGAGCTGTTTTTT. Translating it yields CASRYRGEMGELFF.

The chain joins TRBV4-1 to TRBJ2-3, with TRBD1 as a possible D gene (8 bases). This CDR3 comprises 16 residues. Germline V gene lookup returns CDR1 MGHRA and CDR2 YSYEKL. Trimming left V 4 bases short and J 4 bases short, with 18 bases between. The CDR3 DNA reads as TGCGCCAGCAGCCGGGAGGGCAGGGGGCTCTCAGATACGCAGTATTTT. This translates into CASSREGRGLSDTQYF.

The CDR3 loop is CASSQWTSGRGETQYF. CDR3 DNA sequence: TGTGCCAGCAGCCAATGGACTAGCGGGAGGGGAGAGACCCAGTACTTC. The gene calls are TRBV11-2 and TRBJ2-5; 15 bases fit TRBD2. V lost 5 bases and J lost 4; bases outside the gene matches: 5. The V gene's germline CDR1 is SGHAT and CDR2 FQNNGV. The CDR3 length is 16 residues.

This clone was seen once. This chain uses TRBV5-6 with TRBJ1-4; D gene uncertain. V was clipped by 1 base and J by 8 bases, with 18 bases between them. Germline V gene data show CDR1 as SGHDT and CDR2 as YYEEEE. This CDR3 contains 16 residues. CDR3 sequence: CASSLSHGRDREKLFF. CDR3 DNA: TGTGCCAGCAGCTTGTCACACGGACGGGATCGGGAAAAACTGTTTTTT. Full variable domain (outside the CDR3, taken from reference TRBV5-6 and TRBJ1-4): DAGVTQSPTHLIKTRGQQVTLRCSPKSGHDTVSWYQQALGQGPQFIFQYYEEEERQRGNFPDRFSGHQFPNYSSELNVNALLLGDSALYLCASSLSHGRDREKLFFGSGTQLSVL.

CDR3 loop: CASSQGVTSGRSAGELFF. The CDR3 nucleotides are TGCGCCAGCAGCCAAGGTGTGACTAGCGGGAGGTCGGCAGGGGAGCTGTTTTTT. The V gene is TRBV4-1, the J gene TRBJ2-2, with TRBD2 identical over 13 bases. V lost 1 base to trimming and J lost 8 bases; unmatched junction nucleotides: 10. Germline values: CDR1 MGHRA, CDR2 YSYEKL. The CDR3 covers 18 residues.

This chain connects TRBV4-2 to TRBJ1-6; 9 nucleotides match TRBD1. The CDR3 runs to 16 residues. With V trimmed by 4 bases and J by 10 bases, 11 bases remained unmatched. Per the germline V gene, CDR1 is LGHNA and CDR2 is YNFKEQ. CDR3 amino acids: CASSPPPGTGISPLHF. In DNA form, the CDR3 reads TGTGCCAGCAGCCCCCCTCCCGGGACAGGGATCTCACCCCTCCACTTT.

This chain connects TRBV9 to TRBJ1-4, with D hard to call. Germline values: CDR1 SGDLS, CDR2 YYNGEE. V was shortened by 4 bases and J by 5 bases, with 9 bases between the two germline ends. The CDR3 runs 13 residues. The CDR3 region is CASSPNSNEKLFF. CDR3 nucleotide sequence: TGTGCCAGCAGCCCGAACTCGAATGAAAAACTGTTTTTT.

This rearrangement joins TRBV27 to TRBJ1-2; TRBD1 aligns across 8 bases. J gave up 2 bases and V 4 bases, and 6 bases lay outside the gene matches. In germline, CDR1 is MNHEY, CDR2 SMNVEV (reference sequence). CDR3 length equals 15 residues. The CDR3 sequence is CASSSTHRGNYGYTF. CDR3 nucleotide sequence: TGTGCCAGCAGTTCAACCCACAGGGGGAACTATGGCTACACCTTC.

The chain couples TRBV19 to TRBJ1-1, with TRBD1 matching over 7 bases. The germline V gene has CDR1 LNHDA and CDR2 SQIVND (reference sequence). V lost 11 bases, J lost 4 bases, and 7 bases stayed unmatched. CDR3 length: 12 amino acids. The CDR3 bases are TGTGCCGTGGAGGCAGGGGGCACTGAAGCTTTCTTT. It specifies CAVEAGGTEAFF.

This chain links TRBV7-9 with TRBJ2-5; a weak D match, TRBD1 (6 bases). The CDR3 totals 13 residues. Germline V gene sequence: CDR1 SEHNR, CDR2 FQNEAQ (reference sequence). Trimming removed 3 bases at V and 5 bases at J, with 10 bases between. The CDR3 protein is CASSLSQGETQYF. The CDR3 nucleotides are TGTGCCAGCAGCTTGTCACAGGGCGAGACCCAGTACTTC.

J is TRBJ1-2 and V is TRBV28; D unresolved. The ends were cut back, 7 bases at V and 8 bases at J, with 26 bases in the middle. CDR1 and CDR2 (germline): MDHEN, SYDVKM. CDR3 size: 16 residues. Here the CDR3 reads CASTPSRQPYSNGYTF. DNA for the CDR3: TGTGCCAGCACCCCGTCCCGGCAACCCTATTCAAACGGCTACACCTTC.